The 22 T cell receptor beta chains in this list originate from one sample, sequenced in a study of control samples from healthy donors and cancer patients. Profiling relied on immunoSEQ multiplex PCR, and the TCRdb table lists in-frame clones only, not all of them. This sample has around 110,000 clones; roughly 93% occur once, and the top ten carry roughly 2.5%. What was sequenced was blood. These receptors all stem from a man aged 25 to 40 in good health.

The chain is built from TRBV3-1 (or the pseudogene TRBV3-2) and TRBJ2-3; 9 nucleotides line up with TRBD2. J was trimmed by 10 bases and V by 1 base; bases with no gene match: 15. Germline V gene sequence: CDR1 LGHDT, CDR2 YNNKEL (reference sequence). CDR3 size: 17 residues. CDR3 nucleotide sequence: TGTGCCAGCAGCCAAGTCGTAGCGGGGGTGCGAAGAGGGGCGCAGTATTTT. Translated: CASSQVVAGVRRGAQYF.

This chain links TRBV6-5 with TRBJ1-2; D is unclear. The germline V gene encodes CDR1 MNHEY and CDR2 SVGAGI. The CDR3 spans 14 residues. V was shortened by 8 bases and J by 0 bases, with 13 bases between the two germline ends. DNA for the CDR3: TGTGCCAGCCCCCCGGACGGAGCTAACTATGGCTACACCTTC. Protein product: CASPPDGANYGYTF.

The chain links TRBV28 to TRBJ1-6, with 9 bases fitting TRBD1. Germline V gene lookup returns CDR1 MDHEN and CDR2 SYDVKM. J lost 9 bases, V lost 4 bases, and 7 bases had no gene match. This CDR3 spans 15 amino acids. The CDR3 DNA reads TGTGCCAGCAGTTCACCGGGACAGGGCACTTCACCCCTCCACTTT. This translates into CASSSPGQGTSPLHF.

This clone was detected only a few times. The V call is TRBV7-9, the J call TRBJ2-5, with D possibly TRBD1 on 6 matching bases. The ends were cut back, 5 bases at V and 7 bases at J, with 17 bases in the middle. Germline values: CDR1 SEHNR, CDR2 FQNEAQ (reference sequence). The CDR3 spans 14 residues. CDR3 region: CASSAVVLGGTQYF. CDR3 nucleotides: TGTGCCAGCAGCGCAGTGGTCCTAGGGGGGACCCAGTACTTC.

V and J are TRBV2 and TRBJ1-1; perhaps TRBD1 as D (5 bases). Trimming pared 6 bases from V and 5 bases from J, leaving 13 bases between. Germline lookup yields CDR1 SNHLY and CDR2 FYNNEI. The CDR3 extends over 13 amino acids. The CDR3: CASRGRGRTEAFF. In DNA, the CDR3 is TGTGCCAGCAGAGGGAGGGGACGAACTGAAGCTTTCTTT.

This rearrangement joins TRBV24-1 to TRBJ2-3; possible D gene TRBD2, 5 bases. The V end was cut by 4 bases, the J end by 4 bases, with 14 bases between. Germline V gene sequence: CDR1 KGHDR, CDR2 SFDVKD. The CDR3 sequence is 15 residues long. The CDR3 loop reads CATSDPLTGADTQYF. The CDR3 nucleotides are TGTGCCACCAGTGACCCCCTGACCGGGGCAGATACGCAGTATTTT.

The chain has TRBV19 and TRBJ1-5, with 8 nucleotides matching TRBD1. In germline, CDR1 is LNHDA, CDR2 SQIVND (reference sequence). The CDR3 length is 15 residues. Trimming cost V 9 bases and J 7 bases; bases outside gene matches: 14. The CDR3 DNA follows: TGTGCCAGCACCGAGACCAACAGGGGGGGGCAGCCCCAGCATTTT. It translates to CASTETNRGGQPQHF.

This sequence joins TRBV9 and TRBJ2-3; 10 bases are a match to TRBD2. Germline CDR1 reads SGDLS; CDR2 reads YYNGEE. The CDR3 is 15 residues long. The V gene end was trimmed by 4 bases and the J gene end by 6 bases; junction bases not matched to a gene: 8. CDR3 coding DNA: TGTGCCAGCAGCCCCAGAGCGGGGGGGGAGGATACGCAGTATTTT. Protein: CASSPRAGGEDTQYF.

The chain links TRBV7-2 to TRBJ2-7; D is possibly TRBD2 (6 bases). This CDR3 has 15 amino acids. Germline V gene sequence: CDR1 SGHTA, CDR2 FQGNSA. Trimming took 2 bases from V and 7 from J, leaving 18 bases between them. The CDR3 nucleotides read TGTGCCAGCAGCTTAAGCGGGCAGGGAGTAAGGGAGCAGTACTTC. Its translation: CASSLSGQGVREQYF. Full variable domain (outside the CDR3, taken from reference TRBV7-2 and TRBJ2-7): GAGVSQSPSNKVTEKGKDVELRCDPISGHTALYWYRQSLGQGLEFLIYFQGNSAPDKSGLPSDRFSAERTGGSVSTLTIQRTQQEDSAVYLCASSLSGQGVREQYFGPGTRLTVT.

The J gene is TRBJ1-1, the V gene TRBV2; no clear D. Germline V gene lookup returns CDR1 SNHLY and CDR2 FYNNEI. V dropped 5 bases and J dropped 5 bases, with 12 bases sitting between them. The CDR3 is 13 amino acids. In DNA, the CDR3 is TGTGCCAGCAGTTACGGACCGGGTACTGAAGCTTTCTTT. This encodes CASSYGPGTEAFF.

The chain recombines TRBV9 with TRBJ1-2, with D perhaps matching TRBD1 (6 bases). From germline, CDR1 is SGDLS and CDR2 YYNGEE. V was shortened by 0 bases and J by 4 bases, with 10 bases between the two germline ends. CDR3 length equals 14 residues. The CDR3 DNA reads as TGTGCCAGCAGCGTAGCTGGGGGCAGCTATGGCTACACCTTC. Its protein product is CASSVAGGSYGYTF.

This clone occurred a few times. This chain links TRBV7-2 with TRBJ2-4; 10 bases are a match to TRBD2. The CDR3 sequence is 17 residues long. V was clipped by 7 bases and J by 9 bases; unmatched bases: 18. From germline, CDR1 is SGHTA and CDR2 FQGNSA. The CDR3: CASTPERIAGGRSIQYF. The CDR3 nucleotides are TGTGCCAGCACCCCCGAAAGAATAGCGGGGGGTAGAAGCATTCAGTACTTC.

As concerns this clone: Germline and junction disagree at one end, which may indicate a read error. The chain carries TRBV28 and TRBJ2-7; the D call may be TRBD1 or TRBD2 (6 bases each). This CDR3 is 13 amino acids long. The V gene's germline CDR1 is MDHEN and CDR2 SYDVKM. The CDR3 DNA sequence: TGTGCCAGCAGGGGCAGGGGAGGCTACAAGCAGTACTTC. This sequence encodes CASRGRGGYKQYF.

This clone has only a few counts. The chain carries TRBV19 and TRBJ1-1; TRBD1 agrees at 8 bases. This CDR3 has 16 residues. Germline V gene lookup returns CDR1 LNHDA and CDR2 SQIVND (reference sequence). The junction had 10 bases not matched to a gene; V was cut back by 2 bases and J by 5 bases. CDR3 in DNA: TGTGCCAGTAGTATATTGGCAGGGGGCGGACTGACTGAAGCTTTCTTT. It codes for CASSILAGGGLTEAFF.

J is TRBJ2-3 and V is TRBV6-1, with 9 nucleotides matching TRBD1. CDR1 and CDR2 (germline): MNHNS, SASEGT. The length of the CDR3 is 17 residues. The V gene end was trimmed by 3 bases and the J gene end by 5 bases; junction bases not matched to a gene: 12. The CDR3 reads CASSEVGNRGLRDTQYF. CDR3 bases: TGTGCCAGCAGTGAGGTGGGGAACAGGGGGCTCAGAGATACGCAGTATTTT.

The V and J genes are TRBV7-9 and TRBJ1-2; D is unclear. Germline CDR1 and CDR2: SEHNR and FQNEAQ (reference sequence). Between the trimmed V and J ends, which lost 4 bases and 6 bases, there was a span of 12 bases. This CDR3 comprises 13 residues. CDR3 bases: TGTGCCAGCAGCTCCTTGGCGGACCATGGCTACACCTTC. Translation gives CASSSLADHGYTF.

V usage is TRBV6-5 and J usage is TRBJ2-3; TRBD1 might be the D (6 bases). CDR3 length equals 15 residues. CDR1 is MNHEY, CDR2 SVGAGI, per germline. V gave up 11 bases and J gave up 7 bases, with 25 bases separating them. CDR3 nucleotide sequence: TGTGCCCACCGCGACCCGGGACATCCCCCGAATACGCAGTATTTT. Protein: CAHRDPGHPPNTQYF.

The CDR3 region has the DNA TGTGCCAGCAGTTTCGCCCCGGCCACTGAAGCTTTCTTT. Protein sequence: CASSFAPATEAFF. The chain joins TRBV12-3 or TRBV12-4 to TRBJ1-1, with D uncertain. This CDR3 is 13 amino acids long. V was pared by 3 bases and J by 4 bases, with 9 bases between.

The chain has TRBV6-5 and TRBJ2-7; 7 bases map to TRBD1. There are 14 residues in the CDR3. Losses at the gene ends were 5 bases for V and 2 bases for J; bases not matched to a gene: 6. Germline CDR1 reads MNHEY; CDR2 reads SVGAGI. CDR3 nucleotide sequence: TGTGCCAGCAGTACAGGGGCCCCAACCTACGAGCAGTACGTC. Its protein is CASSTGAPTYEQYV.

The chain carries TRBV6-5 and TRBJ2-1, with TRBD2 identical over 9 bases. Germline loops: CDR1 MNHEY, CDR2 SVGAGI. Germline trimming cut 0 bases from V and 5 bases from J; bases unmatched to any gene: 5. This CDR3 has 16 residues. In nucleotides, the CDR3 is TGTGCCAGCAGTTACTCGAGAGGGACTAGCCACAATGAGCAGTTCTTC. Translation: CASSYSRGTSHNEQFF.

V gene TRBV10-3 combines with J gene TRBJ2-3; D is uncertain. The CDR3 has 16 amino acids. Between the trimmed V and J ends, which lost 0 bases and 5 bases, there was a span of 15 bases. In germline, CDR1 is ENHRY, CDR2 SYGVKD. The DNA for the CDR3 is TGTGCCATCAGTGAGTCTTCGGGTGGAGTGGGAGATACGCAGTATTTT. Protein sequence: CAISESSGGVGDTQYF.

The chain combines TRBV7-2 with TRBJ2-2, with D perhaps TRBD2 (6 bases). V was cut by 0 bases and J by 2 bases, with 7 bases left in between. The CDR3 length is 15 residues. In germline, CDR1 is SGHTA, CDR2 FQGNSA. CDR3: CASSLAGGNTGELFF. Written as DNA, the CDR3 is TGTGCCAGCAGCTTAGCGGGGGGTAACACCGGGGAGCTGTTTTTT. Supplemented by reference TRBV7-2 and TRBJ2-2, the full variable domain reads GAGVSQSPSNKVTEKGKDVELRCDPISGHTALYWYRQSLGQGLEFLIYFQGNSAPDKSGLPSDRFSAERTGGSVSTLTIQRTQQEDSAVYLCASSLAGGNTGELFFGEGSRLTVL.